The 22 T cell receptor beta chains below come from one sample, sequenced in a study of cytomegalovirus exposure and HLA in healthy donors. Using immunoSEQ multiplex PCR, the repertoire was profiled, and TCRdb retains in-frame clones only, with some absent. The table lists about 180,000 clones, 86% of them singletons. The sequenced sample consisted of PBMCs. Receptor source: a man aged 18-30 years in good health and CMV-seropositive.

The rearrangement uses TRBV7-9 and TRBJ2-1; D is unclear. Trimming removed 0 bases at V and 3 bases at J, with 6 bases between. The CDR3 is 14 amino acids. The germline CDR1 and CDR2 sequences are SEHNR and FQNEAQ (reference sequence). The CDR3 DNA sequence: TGTGCCAGCAGCTTAGCTGTCAACTACAATGAGCAGTTCTTC. Residues: CASSLAVNYNEQFF.

To note about this clone: Other DNA sequences within the sample encode an identical CDR3. The genes are TRBV27 and TRBJ1-1; D perhaps matches TRBD1 (5 bases). Trimming pared 0 bases from V and 8 bases from J, leaving 7 bases between. The CDR3 length is 12 residues. Germline V gene sequence: CDR1 MNHEY, CDR2 SMNVEV (reference sequence). CDR3 nucleotide sequence: TGTGCCAGCAGTTTATCGGGGGGGGAAGCTTTCTTT. It specifies CASSLSGGEAFF.

CDR3 sequence: CASRRYPTQQYF. As DNA, the CDR3 is TGTGCCAGCAGAAGATATCCCACACAGCAGTACTTC. The chain uses TRBV28 and TRBJ2-7, with D unresolved. Germline V lookup: CDR1 MDHEN, CDR2 SYDVKM. The V and J ends lost 6 bases and 8 bases respectively, with 14 bases between them. The CDR3 contains 12 residues.

The chain carries TRBV6-5 and TRBJ2-4; D gene uncertain. CDR3 length: 16 amino acids. Germline CDR1 and CDR2: MNHEY and SVGAGI. The V end lost 0 bases, the J end lost 6 bases, and 15 bases lay between the germline ends. Here the CDR3 reads CASSYSIPGSGNIQYF. The CDR3 coding sequence is TGTGCCAGCAGTTACTCGATTCCGGGTTCTGGAAACATTCAGTACTTC.

The CDR3 coding sequence is TGTGCCAGCAGCTTAGGGACATATACGCAGTATTTT. This codes for CASSLGTYTQYF. The chain couples TRBV5-6 to TRBJ2-3; D is possibly TRBD1 (6 bases). The V end lost 2 bases, the J end lost 7 bases, and 8 bases lay between the germline ends. CDR3 length: 12 amino acids. Germline V CDR1 and CDR2: SGHDT, YYEEEE.

The chain has TRBV7-3 and TRBJ2-5; weak D call: TRBD2 (6 bases). V lost 5 bases and J 3 bases, leaving 10 bases between the germline ends. The V gene's germline CDR1 is SGHTA and CDR2 FQGTGA. This CDR3 has 13 residues. Here the CDR3 reads CASSLATEETQYF. The CDR3 DNA reads TGTGCCAGCAGCCTAGCGACCGAAGAGACCCAGTACTTC.

The chain joins TRBV2 to TRBJ1-5; D gene uncertain. The CDR3 has 13 amino acids. CDR1 SNHLY and CDR2 FYNNEI come from the germline V gene. The V gene lost 1 base and the J gene lost 8 bases, with 9 bases spanning the gap. The CDR3 DNA is TGTGCCAGCAGTGAAGTCTGGTCGGAGCCCCAGCATTTT. It encodes CASSEVWSEPQHF.

This chain uses TRBV9 with TRBJ2-5; TRBD1 aligns across 9 bases. With V trimmed by 3 bases and J by 4 bases, 7 bases remained unmatched. Per the germline V gene, CDR1 is SGDLS and CDR2 is YYNGEE. The CDR3 contains 15 residues. The CDR3 sequence is CASSARTGAGETQYF. DNA of the CDR3: TGTGCCAGCAGCGCCAGGACAGGGGCGGGAGAGACCCAGTACTTC.

The chain has TRBV5-1 and TRBJ2-3; TRBD2 might be the D (5 bases). The CDR3 totals 14 residues. Trimming took 0 bases from V and 2 from J, leaving 7 bases between them. CDR1 is SGHRS, CDR2 YFSETQ, per germline. Here the CDR3 DNA reads TGCGCCAGCAGCTTGGAGGACTTCACAGATACGCAGTATTTT. Translated: CASSLEDFTDTQYF.

The chain is built from TRBV6-5 and TRBJ2-7; 8 bases fit TRBD2. CDR1 MNHEY and CDR2 SVGAGI come from the germline V gene. J gave up 3 bases and V 8 bases, and 3 bases lay outside the gene matches. The CDR3 runs 12 residues. The CDR3 coding sequence is TGTGCCAGCGGGACTAGGGGCTACGAGCAGTACTTC. Protein sequence: CASGTRGYEQYF.

This chain uses TRBV9 with TRBJ2-7; possibly TRBD2 for D (5 bases). The germline CDR1 and CDR2 sequences are SGDLS and YYNGEE. V lost 4 bases and J lost 6, with 20 bases in between. The length of the CDR3 is 15 residues. CDR3 region: CASSPGGGRVGEQYF. CDR3 nucleotides: TGTGCCAGCAGCCCCGGTGGTGGGCGGGTAGGCGAGCAGTACTTC.

The V call is TRBV9, the J call TRBJ2-7; 7 bases agree with TRBD1. With 4 bases clipped from V and 5 bases from J, the junction kept 6 bases outside the gene matches. The CDR3 loop spans 13 amino acids. CDR1 is SGDLS and CDR2 is YYNGEE in the germline V gene. The DNA of the CDR3 is TGTGCCAGCAGCCCAATGACAGGGAACGAGCAGTACTTC. The encoded protein is CASSPMTGNEQYF. Full variable domain (rest looked up from reference TRBV9 and TRBJ2-7): DSGVTQTPKHLITATGQRVTLRCSPRSGDLSVYWYQQSLDQGLQFLIQYYNGEERAKGNILERFSAQQFPDLHSELNLSSLELGDSALYFCASSPMTGNEQYFGPGTRLTVT.

This rearrangement joins TRBV9 to TRBJ1-1; D gene uncertain. Trimming pared 4 bases from V and 1 base from J, leaving 14 bases between. Germline V CDR1 and CDR2: SGDLS, YYNGEE. The CDR3 contains 15 residues. CDR3 sequence: CASSSRSGRNTEAFF. The CDR3 DNA follows: TGTGCCAGCAGCTCCCGGAGTGGCAGGAACACTGAAGCTTTCTTT.

The chain is built from TRBV19 and TRBJ1-1, with D unresolved. V was trimmed by 2 bases and J by 7 bases, leaving 5 bases between them. The CDR3 loop spans 11 amino acids. Germline CDR1 and CDR2: LNHDA and SQIVND (reference sequence). Written as DNA, the CDR3 is TGTGCCAGTAGTATATATAGTGAAGCTTTCTTT. Translation: CASSIYSEAFF.

The gene calls are TRBV5-5 and TRBJ1-6; 8 bases agree with TRBD1. This CDR3 has 14 residues. From germline, CDR1 is SGHKS and CDR2 YYEKEE (reference sequence). V lost 0 bases to trimming and J lost 9 bases; unmatched junction nucleotides: 2. Written as DNA, the CDR3 is TGTGCCAGCAGCTTGGTTCAGGGGGCTTCACCCCTCCACTTT. It encodes CASSLVQGASPLHF.

There are a few counts of this clone. V is TRBV20-1 and J is TRBJ2-7; D is perhaps TRBD1 (6 bases). The CDR3 length is 11 residues. CDR1 is DFQATT and CDR2 is SNEGSKA in the germline V gene (reference sequence). Here the CDR3 reads CRGKRGGEQYF. Written as DNA, the CDR3 is TGCAGGGGGAAGAGAGGGGGAGAGCAGTACTTC.

The chain couples TRBV6-6 to TRBJ2-7, with D tentatively TRBD1 (6 bases). Germline V lookup: CDR1 MNHNY, CDR2 SVGAGI (reference sequence). Trimming stripped 7 bases from V and 0 bases from J, with 16 bases between. The CDR3 consists of 15 residues. The chain's CDR3 is CASTPGAISSYEQYF. DNA for the CDR3: TGTGCCAGCACCCCAGGGGCCATTAGCTCCTACGAGCAGTACTTC.

The chain links TRBV27 to TRBJ2-1, with D tentatively TRBD2 (7 bases). V was shortened by 6 bases and J by 7 bases, with 16 bases between the two germline ends. Germline-derived CDR1 and CDR2 are MNHEY and SMNVEV (reference sequence). This CDR3 has 14 residues. The CDR3: CASSWGGPGNEQFF. The CDR3 DNA is TGTGCCAGCAGCTGGGGGGGGCCGGGAAATGAGCAGTTCTTC.

The chain carries TRBV27 and TRBJ1-1, with 10 nucleotides matching TRBD1. V trimming: 1 base; J trimming: 4 bases; junction bases outside the gene matches: 6. The CDR3 is 16 amino acids. The germline CDR1 and CDR2 sequences are MNHEY and SMNVEV (reference sequence). CDR3 protein: CASSLYDRGPVTEAFF. The DNA for the CDR3 is TGTGCCAGCAGTTTATACGACAGGGGGCCGGTCACTGAAGCTTTCTTT.

This chain uses TRBV18 with TRBJ2-1; possible D gene TRBD2, 6 bases. Per the germline V gene, CDR1 is KGHSH and CDR2 is LQKENI. The length of the CDR3 is 16 residues. V was shortened by 3 bases and J by 7 bases, with 19 bases between the two germline ends. The CDR3 DNA is TGTGCCAGCTCACCGCCATCGGGACTGGTGTGGAATGAGCAGTTCTTC. Protein product: CASSPPSGLVWNEQFF.

The chain employs TRBV6-5 and TRBJ2-7; D unresolved. V lost 6 bases to trimming and J lost 2 bases, with 5 bases between them. The CDR3 is made up of 11 amino acids. Germline V gene sequence: CDR1 MNHEY, CDR2 SVGAGI. CDR3 nucleotides: TGTGCCAGCAGCCCTGCCTACGAGCAGTACTTC. It yields the protein CASSPAYEQYF.

The chain combines TRBV10-3 with TRBJ2-7; 7 nucleotides agree with TRBD1. Germline CDR1 reads ENHRY; CDR2 reads SYGVKD. V lost 5 bases, J lost 2 bases, and 3 bases stayed unmatched. The CDR3 is made up of 13 amino acids. CDR3 region: CAISPTGPYEQYF. CDR3 coding DNA: TGTGCCATCAGTCCGACAGGGCCCTACGAGCAGTACTTC.